These 6 T cell receptor beta chains were all obtained from the same sample, sequenced in a study of blood T cell repertoires in COVID-19 (dated by TCRdb to 2020 to 2021). Receptors were amplified or captured by the immunoSEQ multiplex PCR assay. TCRdb took over this immuneACCESS table, retaining in-frame rearrangements with V and J assigned. Such tables are incomplete; in checked studies, under half of the missing clones stem from an unresolved V gene, and the remainder is unexplained. The table for this sample lists fewer than 250,000 clones; 80% to 90% of them were counted only once. The ten top clones hold 10% of the sample. Sequencing was performed on peripheral blood. The receptor set was obtained from a woman of 80 years or more with acute or convalescent COVID-19.

This clone was observed at least ten times. The chain is built from TRBV9 and TRBJ2-6; 7 bases match TRBD1. This CDR3 contains 19 residues. The V gene's germline CDR1 is SGDLS and CDR2 YYNGEE. J lost 0 bases, V lost 4 bases, and 13 bases had no gene match. This CDR3 is CASSPRPTGITSGANVLTF. In DNA, the CDR3 is TGTGCCAGCAGCCCGCGACCGACAGGGATTACCTCTGGGGCCAACGTCCTGACTTTC.

Regarding this clone: One junction end does not reproduce the germline sequence, and a read error may be involved. This chain links TRBV7-9 with TRBJ2-3; TRBD1 aligns across 12 bases. This CDR3 has 17 residues. The germline V gene has CDR1 SEHNR and CDR2 FQNEAQ (reference sequence). The CDR3 DNA is TGTGCCAGCACCTTACCTCCGGGACAGGGGGCCACAGATACGCAGTATTTT. This encodes CASTLPPGQGATDTQYF.

V is TRBV19 and J is TRBJ1-6; D is perhaps TRBD1 (6 bases). This CDR3 has 16 residues. CDR1 and CDR2 from the germline V gene are LNHDA and SQIVND (reference sequence). V was clipped by 1 base and J by 10 bases, with 17 bases between them. In nucleotides, the CDR3 is TGTGCCAGTAGTATAGCTCTACCGGGACAAAACTCACCCCTCCACTTT. Translation: CASSIALPGQNSPLHF.

The V gene is TRBV11-2, the J gene TRBJ2-3; TRBD2 aligns across 11 bases. Germline V gene sequence: CDR1 SGHAT, CDR2 FQNNGV. This CDR3 spans 18 amino acids. V trimming: 2 bases; J trimming: 5 bases; junction bases outside the gene matches: 12. The CDR3 DNA reads TGTGCCAGCAGCTTAAAAATGTCGCTTACTAGCGGGAGAGATACGCAGTATTTT. Its protein is CASSLKMSLTSGRDTQYF.

This clone was recorded only once. The junction shows a germline mismatch at one end, possibly a read error. The rearrangement joins TRBV5-1 to TRBJ2-3; D may be TRBD1 (6 bases). Germline V gene lookup returns CDR1 SGHRS and CDR2 YFSETQ. The CDR3 has 12 residues. CDR3 protein: CASSWDIDAQYF. The CDR3 DNA sequence: TGCGCCAGCAGCTGGGACATAGATGCGCAGTATTTT.

The chain links TRBV6-2 or TRBV6-3 to TRBJ1-5; 8 nucleotides align to TRBD1. Germline assignment: CDR1 MNHEY and CDR2 SVGEGT. The CDR3 covers 15 residues. The J segment lost 5 bases and the V segment lost 5 bases, leaving 8 bases of the junction unmatched. Written as DNA, the CDR3 is TGTGCCAGCAGTACCCGACAGGGGCAGGATCAGCCCCAGCATTTT. Translation gives CASSTRQGQDQPQHF.